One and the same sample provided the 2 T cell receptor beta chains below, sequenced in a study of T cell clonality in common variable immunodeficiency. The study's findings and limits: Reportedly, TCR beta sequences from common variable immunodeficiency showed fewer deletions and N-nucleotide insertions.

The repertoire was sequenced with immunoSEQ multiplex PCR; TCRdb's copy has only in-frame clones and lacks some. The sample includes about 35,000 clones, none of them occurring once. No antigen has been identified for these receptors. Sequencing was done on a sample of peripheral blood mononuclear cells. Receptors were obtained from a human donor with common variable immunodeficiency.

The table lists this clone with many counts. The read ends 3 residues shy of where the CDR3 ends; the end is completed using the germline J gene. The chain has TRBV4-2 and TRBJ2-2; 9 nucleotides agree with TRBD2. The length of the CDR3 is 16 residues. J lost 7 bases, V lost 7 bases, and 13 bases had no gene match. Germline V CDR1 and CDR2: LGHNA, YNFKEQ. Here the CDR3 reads CASTSKGAAGGGELFF. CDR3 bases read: TGTGCCAGCACCTCGAAGGGGGCAGCGGGGGGCGGGGAG.

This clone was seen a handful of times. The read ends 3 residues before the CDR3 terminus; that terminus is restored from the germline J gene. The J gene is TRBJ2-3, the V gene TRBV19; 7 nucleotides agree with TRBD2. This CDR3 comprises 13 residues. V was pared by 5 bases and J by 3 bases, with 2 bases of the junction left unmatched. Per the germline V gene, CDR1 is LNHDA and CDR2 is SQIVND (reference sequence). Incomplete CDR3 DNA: TGTGCCAGTAGTCCCGGGGGGACAGATACG. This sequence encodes CASSPGGTDT. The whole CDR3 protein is CASSPGGTDTQYF.